Presented here are 15 T cell receptor beta chains from one specimen sequenced in a study of cytomegalovirus exposure and HLA in healthy donors. PCR primers comprised 60 Vbeta and 13 Jbeta primers. The assay was immunoSEQ multiplex PCR, and TCRdb's table has in-frame clones only and misses some. Counted here are some 190,000 clones, around 75% occurring once; the ten biggest clones make up 1.6%. The sample comprised PBMCs. The receptors shown here come from a woman in her 50s in good health and CMV-seronegative.

The chain uses TRBV5-6 and TRBJ1-2; 7 nucleotides line up with TRBD1. The germline CDR1 and CDR2 sequences are SGHDT and YYEEEE. V lost 2 bases and J lost 0; bases outside the gene matches: 10. The length of the CDR3 is 17 residues. The CDR3 nucleotides read TGTGCCAGCAGCTTCCCTTTGGGACAGACTACTAACTATGGCTACACCTTC. Its protein is CASSFPLGQTTNYGYTF.

The rearrangement links TRBV19 to TRBJ2-5; 9 bases line up with TRBD1. The junction had 4 bases not matched to a gene; V was cut back by 6 bases and J by 5 bases. Germline loops: CDR1 LNHDA, CDR2 SQIVND (reference sequence). The CDR3 length is 13 residues. Written as DNA, the CDR3 is TGTGCCAGTAGCCACAGGGGGCCGGAGACCCAGTACTTC. It codes for CASSHRGPETQYF. Variable domain in full (rest from reference TRBV19 and TRBJ2-5): DGGITQSPKYLFRKEGQNVTLSCEQNLNHDAMYWYRQDPGQGLRLIYYSQIVNDFQKGDIAEGYSVSREKKESFPLTVTSAQKNPTAFYLCASSHRGPETQYFGPGTRLLVL.

The CDR3 DNA sequence: TGTGCCAGCAGGCCTGGTACAGGGTTATACGAGCAGTACTTC. It translates to CASRPGTGLYEQYF. V is TRBV27 and J is TRBJ2-5; D is possibly TRBD1 (6 bases). Judging by the DNA end, TRBJ2-7 fits better; the J call may be wrong. Germline V gene lookup returns CDR1 MNHEY and CDR2 SMNVEV (reference sequence). The CDR3 runs to 14 residues.

The gene calls are TRBV7-6 and TRBJ1-2, with D perhaps matching TRBD1 (5 bases). V lost 1 base and J 12 bases, leaving 15 bases between the germline ends. The germline V gene has CDR1 SGHVS and CDR2 FNYEAQ. The CDR3 totals 13 residues. CDR3 region: CASSLGTGVQHTF. CDR3 coding DNA: TGTGCCAGCAGCTTAGGAACAGGAGTTCAGCACACCTTC.

The chain is built from TRBV5-1 and TRBJ1-1, with D unclear. The CDR3 spans 15 residues. The ends were cut back, 6 bases at V and 5 bases at J, with 20 bases in the middle. Germline lookup yields CDR1 SGHRS and CDR2 YFSETQ. The CDR3 is CASTLESQLSTEAFF. The DNA for the CDR3 is TGCGCCAGCACCCTTGAAAGCCAATTGTCGACTGAAGCTTTCTTT.

The chain combines TRBV6-5 with TRBJ1-2, with 9 bases aligning to TRBD1. The germline V gene has CDR1 MNHEY and CDR2 SVGAGI. This CDR3 spans 15 amino acids. The trim removed 2 bases at V and 8 bases at J, leaving 9 bases unmatched. CDR3 sequence reads: CASSYAGQGRYGYTF. The CDR3 DNA is TGTGCCAGCAGTTACGCCGGACAGGGGAGGTACGGCTACACCTTC.

V gene TRBV30 combines with J gene TRBJ1-3; D remains unclear. The V and J ends lost 0 bases and 3 bases respectively, with 6 bases between them. Germline lookup yields CDR1 GTSNPN and CDR2 SVGIG (reference sequence). The CDR3 has 13 amino acids. CDR3 nucleotide sequence: TGTGCCTGGAGTGTAGTCGGTGGAAACACCATATATTTT. Protein product: CAWSVVGGNTIYF.

V usage is TRBV19 and J usage is TRBJ1-1; unclear D gene. The CDR3 is made up of 13 amino acids. The germline V gene encodes CDR1 LNHDA and CDR2 SQIVND (reference sequence). V was cut by 1 base and J by 6 bases, with 9 bases left in between. As DNA, the CDR3 is TGTGCCAGTAGTATAGCTGTTCGGGCTGAAGCTTTCTTT. The encoded protein is CASSIAVRAEAFF.

V gene TRBV7-6 combines with J gene TRBJ1-2, with a possible D match to TRBD1 (6 bases). This CDR3 has 13 amino acids. V was clipped by 4 bases and J by 3 bases, with 9 bases between them. Germline V CDR1 and CDR2: SGHVS, FNYEAQ. Here the CDR3 reads CASSSTGYYGYTF. The DNA of the CDR3 is TGTGCCAGCAGCTCAACAGGGTACTATGGCTACACCTTC.

The CDR3 DNA reads TGTGCCATCAGTGAGAAGAGAGGGACAGCCTGGAAGGTGGCCGGGGAGCTGTTTTTT. Amino acid sequence: CAISEKRGTAWKVAGELFF. The V gene is TRBV10-3, the J gene TRBJ2-2, with 7 nucleotides matching TRBD1. The CDR3 is made up of 19 amino acids. The V segment lost 2 bases and the J segment 6 bases; nucleotides outside the gene matches: 18. Germline V gene lookup returns CDR1 ENHRY and CDR2 SYGVKD.

V is TRBV5-1 and J is TRBJ2-7; D unclear. Germline V gene data show CDR1 as SGHRS and CDR2 as YFSETQ. The length of the CDR3 is 12 residues. V dropped 4 bases and J dropped 0 bases, with 5 bases sitting between them. CDR3 sequence: CASSHSSYEQYF. The CDR3 nucleotides are TGCGCCAGCAGCCACAGCTCCTACGAGCAGTACTTC.

The table lists this clone with a count of one. The chain joins TRBV29-1 to TRBJ2-7; 10 bases line up with TRBD2. This CDR3 has 17 amino acids. V shed 5 bases and J 2 bases; nucleotides not matched to a gene: 15. Germline assignment: CDR1 SQVTM and CDR2 ANQGSEA. The CDR3 reads CSVLGDISGGTTYEQYF. CDR3 bases: TGCAGCGTTTTGGGGGACATTAGCGGGGGGACCACCTACGAGCAGTACTTC.

V usage is TRBV9 and J usage is TRBJ1-1; D not resolved. Germline CDR1 and CDR2: SGDLS and YYNGEE. The CDR3 covers 14 residues. Trimming shortened V by 0 bases and J by 7 bases, and 13 bases separated the two germline ends. The CDR3 sequence is CASSVGITVGEAFF. CDR3 sequence (DNA): TGTGCCAGCAGCGTAGGGATTACAGTCGGTGAAGCTTTCTTT.

The V and J genes are TRBV10-3 and TRBJ2-3; TRBD2 matches at 9 bases. The V gene end was trimmed by 11 bases and the J gene end by 0 bases; junction bases not matched to a gene: 6. Germline V CDR1 and CDR2: ENHRY, SYGVKD. This CDR3 comprises 14 residues. CDR3 residues: CAVGAGGSTDTQYF. The DNA for the CDR3 is TGTGCCGTCGGAGCGGGGGGTAGCACAGATACGCAGTATTTT.

The chain carries TRBV18 and TRBJ2-1, with 8 bases lining up with TRBD2. CDR1 and CDR2 (germline): KGHSH, LQKENI. V lost 4 bases and J lost 10; bases outside the gene matches: 0. The CDR3 contains 11 residues. The CDR3 region has the DNA TGTGCCAGCTCACGACTAGCGGAGCAGTTCTTC. Translated, it gives CASSRLAEQFF.